This T cell receptor beta chain was documented in a study of OX40 agonist ivuxolimab in advanced cancers. On the study more broadly: Patients received ivuxolimab, an agonistic anti-OX40 (CD134) antibody. Every 2 weeks, patients received ivuxolimab intravenously, dosed at 0.01 to 10 mg/kg. Partial responses, seen in three patients, involved one hepatocellular carcinoma and two cutaneous melanomas.

Details on this clone: Its specificity is unknown.

Clones were sequenced by immunoSEQ multiplex PCR, and TCRdb holds only the in-frame ones, with some missing. This sample has tens of thousands of clones, with 82% found just once. Per germline, CDR1 SGHDN and CDR2 FVKESK. The CDR3 consists of 16 residues. The V gene lost 4 bases and the J gene lost 3 bases, with 18 bases spanning the gap. The study, taken as a whole, reports: Among the least clonally expanded were partial responders at 0.1-3.0 mg/kg.

The chain is built from TRBV14 and TRBJ2-5; possible D gene TRBD2, 5 bases. The TCR was taken from an adult with an advanced solid tumor such as melanoma, head and neck, liver or kidney cancer. Specimen: CD4+ or CD8+ T cells sorted from blood, collected in a trial of the OX40 agonist ivuxolimab. DNA for the CDR3: TGTGCCAGCAGCCTAGAGGGTTATTGGGCCGAAGAGACCCAGTACTTC. This gives the protein CASSLEGYWAEETQYF.